This TCR beta chain was sequenced in a study of blood T cell repertoires in COVID-19. Produced via immunoSEQ multiplex PCR; TCRdb's table is partial and in-frame only. The data show over 200,000 clones, with about nine tenths seen just once and 2.2% held by the top ten. About this clone: The same CDR3 also results from other DNA sequences found in this sample.

The ends were cut back, 0 bases at V and 5 bases at J, with 7 bases in the middle. Germline-derived CDR1 and CDR2 are SGHNT and YENEEA. This CDR3 has 13 amino acids. The material sequenced was peripheral blood. The chain carries TRBV11-3 and TRBJ1-1; a weak D match, TRBD1 (6 bases). This receptor was identified in a man aged 25-40 years who had recovered from COVID-19. In nucleotides, the CDR3 is TGTGCCAGCAGCTTAGAAGGGGGAACTGAAGCTTTCTTT. Residues: CASSLEGGTEAFF.